The clone carrying this T cell receptor (beta chain) has a count of ten or more. Its antigen is undetermined. The junction had 2 bases not matched to a gene; V was cut back by 4 bases and J by 0 bases. This CDR3 has 13 amino acids. Germline V gives CDR1 SQVTM, CDR2 ANQGSEA. One entry per CDR3 protein, called by TCRdb with MiXCR from the reads. The sample lists around 250,000 distinct CDR3 sequences, approximately 15% occurring once. This record belongs to a study of T cell repertoires in cytomegalovirus infection. Background on the study: Public signatures in TCR beta pointed to CMV infection and matching HLA type.

Findings and limits, study-wide: Dominating the ex vivo response were HLA-C-restricted CMV-specific TCR beta clonotypes. Summed frequency of shared TCR beta families picked out CMV carriers who also had the relevant HLA.

The sample comprised CD8+ T cells from PBMCs. This clonotype was obtained from a human donor in good health (CMV status not recorded). Some clones in this sample may be carry-over from other donors' samples. This chain links TRBV29-1 with TRBJ1-1; TRBD1 matches at 7 bases. The CDR3 reads CSVATGMNTEAFF. The CDR3 DNA is TGCAGCGTTGCGACAGGGATGAACACTGAAGCTTTCTTT.